This T cell receptor (beta chain) was sequenced in a study of blood T cell repertoires in COVID-19. At the level of the study: Some COVID-19 samples were acute and others convalescent; all came from the United States, Italy and Spain.

Only in-frame clones appear in the TCRdb table, and some are missing; sequencing was by immunoSEQ multiplex PCR. The sample holds approximately 220,000 clones; 85% to 90% are singletons and the top ten take roughly 3%. This CDR3 has 14 residues. In germline, CDR1 is DFQATT, CDR2 SNEGSKA (reference sequence). The ends were cut back, 3 bases at V and 2 bases at J, with 14 bases in the middle. Individuals aged about 18 to 89 years were recruited from about two dozen US areas. Cohorts were assigned according to the clinical history that participants reported. This TCR came from a woman aged 18-30 years in a cohort exposed to, infected with or recovered from COVID-19 (not recorded which). The sequencing sample was made of PBMCs or T cells enriched from blood (not recorded which). The chain is built from TRBV20-1 and TRBJ2-7, with D possibly being TRBD1 (7 bases). The CDR3 DNA follows: TGCAGTGCTAGTGGGAGGACAGGCACCTACGAGCAGTACTTC. It is translated as CSASGRTGTYEQYF.